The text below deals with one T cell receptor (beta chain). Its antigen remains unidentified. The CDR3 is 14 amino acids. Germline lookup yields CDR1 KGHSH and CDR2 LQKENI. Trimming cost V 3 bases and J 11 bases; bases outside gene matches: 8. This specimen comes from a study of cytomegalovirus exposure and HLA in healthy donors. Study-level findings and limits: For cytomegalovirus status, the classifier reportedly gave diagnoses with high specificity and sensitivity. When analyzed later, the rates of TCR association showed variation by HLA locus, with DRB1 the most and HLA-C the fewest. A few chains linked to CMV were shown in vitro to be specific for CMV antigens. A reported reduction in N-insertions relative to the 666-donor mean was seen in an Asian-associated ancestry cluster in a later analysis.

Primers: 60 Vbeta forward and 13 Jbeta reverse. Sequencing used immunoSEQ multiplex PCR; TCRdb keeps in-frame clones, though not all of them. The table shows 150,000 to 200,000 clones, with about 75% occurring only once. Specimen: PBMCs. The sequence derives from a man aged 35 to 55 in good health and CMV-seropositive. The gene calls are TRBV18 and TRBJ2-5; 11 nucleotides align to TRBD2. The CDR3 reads CASSPTSGSREQYF. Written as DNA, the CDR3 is TGTGCCAGCTCACCTACTAGCGGGAGTAGGGAGCAGTACTTC.